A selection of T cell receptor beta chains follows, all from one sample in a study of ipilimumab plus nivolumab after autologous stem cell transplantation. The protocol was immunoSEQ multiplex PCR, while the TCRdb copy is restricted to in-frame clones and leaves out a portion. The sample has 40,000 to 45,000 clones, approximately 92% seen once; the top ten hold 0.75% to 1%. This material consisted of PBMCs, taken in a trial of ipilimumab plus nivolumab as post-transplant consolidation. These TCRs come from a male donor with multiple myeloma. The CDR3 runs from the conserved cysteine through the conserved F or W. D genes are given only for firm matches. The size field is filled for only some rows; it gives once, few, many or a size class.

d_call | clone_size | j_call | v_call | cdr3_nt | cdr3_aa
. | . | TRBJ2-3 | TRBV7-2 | TGTGCCAGCAGCTTAGCGCGGACAGCTAGCACAGATACGCAGTATTTT | CASSLARTASTDTQYF
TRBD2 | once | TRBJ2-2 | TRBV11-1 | TGTGCCAGCAGCTTAGGGACTAGCGGGGTCGTCACCGGGGAGCTGTTTTTT | CASSLGTSGVVTGELFF
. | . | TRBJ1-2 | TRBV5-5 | TGTGCCAGCAGCAGGACAGTTCTTAGCTATGGCTACACCTTC | CASSRTVLSYGYTF
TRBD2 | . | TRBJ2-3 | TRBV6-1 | TGTGCCAGCAGTGACAGACTAGCGGCGCAGTATTTT | CASSDRLAAQYF
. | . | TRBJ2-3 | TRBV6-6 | TGTGCCAGCAGTTCCAGGAGGCGGGTGTCAGATACGCAGTATTTT | CASSSRRRVSDTQYF
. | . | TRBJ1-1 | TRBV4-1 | TGCGCCAGCAGCCATTTCCAGGGAGGGAACACTGAAGCTTTCTTT | CASSHFQGGNTEAFF
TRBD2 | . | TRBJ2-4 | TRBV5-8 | TGTGCCAGCAGCGGCGGTTCTAGCGGGACTTCGGACATTCAGTACTTC | CASSGGSSGTSDIQYF
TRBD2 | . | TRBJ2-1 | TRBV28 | TGTGCCAGCACCTCCTTAGCGGGAGGGGCGTATAATGAGCAGTTCTTC | CASTSLAGGAYNEQFF
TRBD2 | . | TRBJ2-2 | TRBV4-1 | TGCGCCAGCAGCCGACTAGCGGGGTTGAGCACCGGGGAGCTGTTTTTT | CASSRLAGLSTGELFF
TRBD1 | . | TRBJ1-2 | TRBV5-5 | TGTGCCAGCAGCATACCGGGACAGGGACGCTATGGCTACACCTTC | CASSIPGQGRYGYTF
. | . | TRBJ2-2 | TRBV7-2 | TGTGCCAGCAGCCCTAGGGGGACTACTTACACCGGGGAGCTGTTTTTT | CASSPRGTTYTGELFF
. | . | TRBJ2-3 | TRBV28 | TGTGCCAGCATCCCCCGAGGCAGGACTCCTAGCACAGATACGCAGTATTTT | CASIPRGRTPSTDTQYF
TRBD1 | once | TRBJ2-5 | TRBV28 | TGTGCCAGCACTCGGGACAGGGGGTACCAAGAGACCCAGTACTTC | CASTRDRGYQETQYF
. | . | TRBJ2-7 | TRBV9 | TGTGCCAGCAGCGTTGGCGGGGCGAACTACGAGCAGTACTTC | CASSVGGANYEQYF
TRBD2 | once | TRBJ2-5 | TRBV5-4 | TGTGCCAGCAGCTTGGCCGTAGGCGGGGGGGCCAAGACCCAGTACTTC | CASSLAVGGGAKTQYF
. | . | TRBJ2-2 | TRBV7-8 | TGTGCCAGCAGCGAGTGGGCCGGGAACACCGGGGAGCTGTTTTTT | CASSEWAGNTGELFF
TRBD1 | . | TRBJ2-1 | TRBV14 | TGTGCCAGCAGCCCGGGACAGGGATACAATGAGCAGTTCTTC | CASSPGQGYNEQFF
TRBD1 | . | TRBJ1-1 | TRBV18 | TGTGCCAGCTCACCACCAGCCGGGACAGGGCTTAAGGAAGCTTTCTTT | CASSPPAGTGLKEAFF
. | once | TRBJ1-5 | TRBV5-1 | TGCGCCAGCAGCTTGACAGGGAGTAACAATCAGCCCCAGCATTTT | CASSLTGSNNQPQHF
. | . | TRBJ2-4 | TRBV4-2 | TGTGCCAGCAGCCGGGGGGGCCCCGAAAACATTCAGTACTTC | CASSRGGPENIQYF
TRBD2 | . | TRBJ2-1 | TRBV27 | TGTGCCAGCACAAGGACTAGCGGGAACTACAATGAGCAGTTCTTC | CASTRTSGNYNEQFF
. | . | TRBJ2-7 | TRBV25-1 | TGTGCCAGCAGTCCGTTGGGTACCACCAACTCCTACGAGCAGTACTTC | CASSPLGTTNSYEQYF
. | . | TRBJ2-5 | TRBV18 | TGTGCCAGCTCATCGGGGTCCCAAGAGACCCAGTACTTC | CASSSGSQETQYF
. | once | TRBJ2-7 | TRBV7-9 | TGTGCCAGCAGCCCCAGGACGGGCGATCGATACGAGCAGTACTTC | CASSPRTGDRYEQYF
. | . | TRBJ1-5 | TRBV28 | TGTGCCACGAAAGAGGGGTTGAGCAATCAGCCCCAGCATTTT | CATKEGLSNQPQHF